This record covers a single T cell receptor beta chain. Libraries were prepared by immunoSEQ multiplex PCR; TCRdb keeps only in-frame clonotypes and omits some of them. The table lists some 97,000 clones, about 89% of them singletons, with almost 0.95% in the top ten. The data originate from a study of PD-L1 blockade in urothelial cancer. The wider study: Atezolizumab 1,200 mg was given intravenously every 3 weeks, starting 2014.

This CDR3 has 15 amino acids. The V end was cut by 6 bases, the J end by 1 base, with 15 bases between. Germline V CDR1 and CDR2: LNHDA, SQIVND (reference sequence). The rearrangement uses TRBV19 and TRBJ1-2, with a possible D match to TRBD1 (6 bases). The sequences come from PBMCs, collected around atezolizumab (anti-PD-L1) treatment. The TCR was taken from a woman older than 75 with urothelial cancer. Here the CDR3 DNA reads TGTGCCAGTAGAAAAGGGGACAACAGTAACTATGGCTACACCTTC. Amino acids: CASRKGDNSNYGYTF.